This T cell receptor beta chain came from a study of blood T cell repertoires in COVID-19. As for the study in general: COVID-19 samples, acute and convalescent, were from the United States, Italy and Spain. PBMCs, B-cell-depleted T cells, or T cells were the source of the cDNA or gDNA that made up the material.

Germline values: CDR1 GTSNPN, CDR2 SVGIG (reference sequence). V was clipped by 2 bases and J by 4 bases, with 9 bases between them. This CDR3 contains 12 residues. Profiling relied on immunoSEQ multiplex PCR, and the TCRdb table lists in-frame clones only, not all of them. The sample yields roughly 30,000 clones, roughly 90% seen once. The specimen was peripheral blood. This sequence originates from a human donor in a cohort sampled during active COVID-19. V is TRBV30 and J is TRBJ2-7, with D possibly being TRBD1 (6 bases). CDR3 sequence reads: CAWSSQGYEQYF. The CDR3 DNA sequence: TGTGCCTGGAGTTCCCAGGGGTACGAGCAGTACTTC.